This T cell receptor beta chain was recovered during a study of beta chain features in type 1 diabetes. Across the study: All samples together contributed 85 million to 120 million sorted cells for examination.

Using CD45RO/CCR7/CD25/CD127/CD95/CD27, CD4+ naive, central memory, regulatory and stem cell-like memory cells were sorted. Regarding the study as a whole: A moderate, significant TCRB CDR3 shortening appeared in type 1 diabetes across four CD4+ subsets. Among type 1 diabetes patients, VDJ junctions had fewer insertions and more deletions.

cDNA synthesis used the whole RNA isolate, giving expressed TCRB sequences. Deep immunoSEQ sequencing covered naive, central memory and regulatory T cell samples. Sequenced by immunoSEQ multiplex PCR; TCRdb stores in-frame clones only, minus some. This table holds 300,000 to 350,000 clones, roughly 14% found once. On this clone: Antigen: not known.

Germline CDR1 reads MNHEY; CDR2 reads SVGAGI. This CDR3 contains 15 residues. V was clipped by 5 bases and J by 0 bases, with 11 bases between them. Sequenced material: naive CD4+ T cells from blood. This clonotype was obtained from a woman in her late teens or twenties with type 1 diabetes. The chain recombines TRBV6-5 with TRBJ1-5; tentative D call: TRBD1 (5 bases). CDR3 bases: TGTGCCAGCAGTCAGGGAGGAGATAGCAATCAGCCCCAGCATTTT. It is translated as CASSQGGDSNQPQHF.